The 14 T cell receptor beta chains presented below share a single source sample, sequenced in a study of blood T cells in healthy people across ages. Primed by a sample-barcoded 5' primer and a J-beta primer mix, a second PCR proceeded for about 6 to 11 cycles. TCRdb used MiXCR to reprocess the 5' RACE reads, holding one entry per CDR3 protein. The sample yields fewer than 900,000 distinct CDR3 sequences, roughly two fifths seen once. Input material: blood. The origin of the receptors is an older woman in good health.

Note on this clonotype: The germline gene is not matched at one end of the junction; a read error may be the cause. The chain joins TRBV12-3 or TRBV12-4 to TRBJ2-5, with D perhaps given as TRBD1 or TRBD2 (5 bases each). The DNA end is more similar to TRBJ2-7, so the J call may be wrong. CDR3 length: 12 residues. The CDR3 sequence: CASKGTASEQYF. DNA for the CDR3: TGCGCCAGCAAGGGGACCGCCAGCGAGCAGTACTTC.

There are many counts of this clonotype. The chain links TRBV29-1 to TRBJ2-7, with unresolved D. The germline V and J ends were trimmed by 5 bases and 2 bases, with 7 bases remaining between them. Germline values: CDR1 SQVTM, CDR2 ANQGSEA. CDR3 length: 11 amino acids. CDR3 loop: CSVYGPYEQYF. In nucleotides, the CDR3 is TGCAGCGTTTATGGCCCCTACGAGCAGTACTTC.

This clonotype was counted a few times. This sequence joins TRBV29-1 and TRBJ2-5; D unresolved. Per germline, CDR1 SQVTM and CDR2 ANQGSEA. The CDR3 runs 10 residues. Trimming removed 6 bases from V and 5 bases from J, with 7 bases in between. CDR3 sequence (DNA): TGCAGCGTCGGGTGGGAGACCCAGTACTTC. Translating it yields CSVGWETQYF.

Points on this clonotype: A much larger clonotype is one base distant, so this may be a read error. In DNA form, the CDR3 reads TGCAGTGCTAGAGAGTCTGCAGGACTAGAGACCCAGTTCTTC. This gives the protein CSARESAGLETQFF. The V call is TRBV20-1, the J call TRBJ2-1; TRBD2 matches at 7 bases. The germline V gene has CDR1 DFQATT and CDR2 SNEGSKA (reference sequence). V was pared by 0 bases and J by 13 bases, with 12 bases of the junction left unmatched. The CDR3 length is 14 residues.

CDR3 nucleotide sequence: TGTGCCAGCAGTGCGCAGGGGGCGGCCTACAATGAGCAGTTCTTC. Protein sequence: CASSAQGAAYNEQFF. This chain joins TRBV6-1 and TRBJ2-1, with TRBD1 matching over 8 bases. This CDR3 is built from 15 residues. Germline loops: CDR1 MNHNS, CDR2 SASEGT. Trimming took 4 bases from V and 2 from J; bases not matched to a gene: 4.

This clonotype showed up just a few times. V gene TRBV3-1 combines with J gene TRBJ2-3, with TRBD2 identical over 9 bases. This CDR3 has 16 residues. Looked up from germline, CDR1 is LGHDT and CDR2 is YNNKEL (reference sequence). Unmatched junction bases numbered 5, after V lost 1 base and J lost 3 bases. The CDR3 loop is CASSQVTSGQTDTQYF. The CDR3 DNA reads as TGTGCCAGCAGCCAAGTCACTAGCGGGCAAACAGATACGCAGTATTTT.

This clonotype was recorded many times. CDR3: CSVGGDRGNIQYF. The CDR3 DNA reads TGCAGCGTTGGAGGGGACAGGGGAAACATTCAGTACTTC. V is TRBV29-1 and J is TRBJ2-4; 10 nucleotides agree with TRBD1. The CDR3 sequence is 13 residues long. V shed 4 bases, J shed 6 bases, and the junction held 3 bases outside the gene matches. In germline, CDR1 is SQVTM, CDR2 ANQGSEA.

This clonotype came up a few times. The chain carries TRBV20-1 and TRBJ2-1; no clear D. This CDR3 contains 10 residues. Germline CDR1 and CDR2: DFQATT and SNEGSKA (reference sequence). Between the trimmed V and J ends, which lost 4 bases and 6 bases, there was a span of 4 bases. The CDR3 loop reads CSATLNEQFF. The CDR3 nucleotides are TGCAGTGCTACCCTCAATGAGCAGTTCTTC.

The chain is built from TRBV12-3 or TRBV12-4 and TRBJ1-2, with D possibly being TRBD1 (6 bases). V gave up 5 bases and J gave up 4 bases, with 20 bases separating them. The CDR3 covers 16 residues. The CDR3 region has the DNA TGTGCCAGCAGTGTAATAACAGGGAACCCGGGCTATGGCTACACCTTC. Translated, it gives CASSVITGNPGYGYTF.

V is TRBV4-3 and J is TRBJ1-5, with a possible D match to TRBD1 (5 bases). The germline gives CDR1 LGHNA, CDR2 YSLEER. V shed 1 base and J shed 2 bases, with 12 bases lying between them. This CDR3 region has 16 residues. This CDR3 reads CASSQGAVTGNQPQHF. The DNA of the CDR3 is TGCGCCAGCAGCCAAGGCGCCGTGACAGGCAATCAGCCCCAGCATTTT.

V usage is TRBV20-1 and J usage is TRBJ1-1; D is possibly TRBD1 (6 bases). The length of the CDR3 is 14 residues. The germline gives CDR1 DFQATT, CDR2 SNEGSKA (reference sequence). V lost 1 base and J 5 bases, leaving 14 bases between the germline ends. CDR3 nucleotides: TGCAGTGCTAGAGCTGGGGGGGCGCGGACTGAAGCTTTCTTT. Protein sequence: CSARAGGARTEAFF.

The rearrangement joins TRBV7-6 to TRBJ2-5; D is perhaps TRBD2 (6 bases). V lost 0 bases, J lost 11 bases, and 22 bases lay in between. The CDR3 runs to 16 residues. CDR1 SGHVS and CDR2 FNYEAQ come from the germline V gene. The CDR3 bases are TGTGCCAGCAGCTTAGCGCAGGGCGGGACCTCGAATGAGCAGTACTTC. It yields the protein CASSLAQGGTSNEQYF.

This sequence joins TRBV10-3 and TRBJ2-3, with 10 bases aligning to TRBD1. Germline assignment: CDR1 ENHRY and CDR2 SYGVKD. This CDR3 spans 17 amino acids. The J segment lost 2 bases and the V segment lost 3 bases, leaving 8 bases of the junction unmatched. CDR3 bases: TGTGCCATCAGTGACGTAGGGACAGGGGATAACACAGATACGCAGTATTTT. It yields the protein CAISDVGTGDNTDTQYF.

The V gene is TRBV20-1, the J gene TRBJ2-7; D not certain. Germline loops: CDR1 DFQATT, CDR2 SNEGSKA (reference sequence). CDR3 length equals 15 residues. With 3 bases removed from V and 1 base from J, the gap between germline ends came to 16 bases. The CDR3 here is CSASFAAELSYEQYF. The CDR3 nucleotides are TGCAGTGCTAGTTTCGCGGCAGAACTTTCCTACGAGCAGTACTTC.